This TCR beta chain was captured in a study of T cells in Graves' hyperthyroidism and ophthalmopathy. Amplification of TCR beta CDR3 regions was performed using RNA transcripts as template. HTBI primers drove first-round RT-PCR of the TCR CDR3. A single record per CDR3 protein comes from TCRdb applying MiXCR to the multiplex PCR reads. The data contain 700,000 to 950,000 distinct CDR3 sequences, over 35% of them singletons. The ends were cut back, 6 bases at V and 0 bases at J, with 23 bases in the middle. The CDR3 runs 18 residues. Researchers defined stable Graves' hyperthyroidism as no ophthalmopathy progression within 18 months. Participants, patients aged 18 to 65, had newly diagnosed hyperthyroidism with a duration under 2 months. Clinical symptoms, serum thyroxine, TRAb, thyroid ultrasound and orbital computed tomography established diagnosis.

The source is a woman between 35 and 50 years old with Graves' hyperthyroidism. The specimen was blood. The chain is built from TRBV12-3 or TRBV12-4 and TRBJ1-1; D might be TRBD1 (5 bases). CDR3 region: CASSPVMPGGVLNTEAFF. Here the CDR3 DNA reads TGTGCCAGCAGCCCGGTCATGCCGGGAGGGGTGTTGAACACTGAAGCTTTCTTT.